One and the same sample provided the 24 T cell receptor beta chains below, sequenced in a study of OX40 agonist ivuxolimab in advanced cancers. The assay was immunoSEQ multiplex PCR, and TCRdb's table has in-frame clones only and misses some. This sample has 74,000 or so clones; around nine tenths occur once, and the top ten carry over 2%. Specimen: CD4+ or CD8+ T cells sorted from blood, collected in a trial of the OX40 agonist ivuxolimab. These receptors all come from an adult with an advanced solid tumor such as melanoma, head and neck, liver or kidney cancer.

The J gene is TRBJ2-3, the V gene TRBV11-1; D unclear. The CDR3 has 15 residues. V gave up 1 base and J gave up 2 bases, with 10 bases separating them. Germline CDR1 is SGHAT and CDR2 is FQDESV (reference sequence). The CDR3 loop is CASSLDWVLTDTQYF. The CDR3 DNA reads TGTGCCAGCAGCTTAGATTGGGTCCTCACAGATACGCAGTATTTT.

The chain carries TRBV19 and TRBJ2-5, with a weak D call TRBD2 (6 bases). This CDR3 is 14 amino acids long. The V end was cut by 5 bases, the J end by 1 base, with 11 bases between. Germline-derived CDR1 and CDR2 are LNHDA and SQIVND (reference sequence). CDR3 nucleotides: TGTGCCAGTAGTCCAAAGGGAGGCCAAGAGACCCAGTACTTC. As protein: CASSPKGGQETQYF. The whole variable domain, filled in from reference TRBV19 and TRBJ2-5, reads DGGITQSPKYLFRKEGQNVTLSCEQNLNHDAMYWYRQDPGQGLRLIYYSQIVNDFQKGDIAEGYSVSREKKESFPLTVTSAQKNPTAFYLCASSPKGGQETQYFGPGTRLLVL.

The chain joins TRBV6-1 to TRBJ2-5; TRBD1 is a possible D gene (6 bases). Trimming shortened V by 6 bases and J by 4 bases, and 12 bases separated the two germline ends. This CDR3 is built from 13 residues. CDR1 and CDR2 (germline): MNHNS, SASEGT. CDR3 amino acids: CASRHRAGETQYF. CDR3 coding DNA: TGTGCCAGCAGACACAGGGCTGGAGAGACCCAGTACTTC.

With regard to this clone: The junction shows a germline mismatch at one end, possibly a read error. This chain links TRBV5-4 with TRBJ2-7; tentatively, D is TRBD2 (5 bases). There are 14 residues in the CDR3. Per the germline V gene, CDR1 is SGHNT and CDR2 is YYREEE (reference sequence). DNA of the CDR3: TGCGCCAGCAGCCAAGAGCCGGGGATCTACGAGCAGTACTTC. Protein product: CASSQEPGIYEQYF.

The V gene is TRBV11-2, the J gene TRBJ2-3; the D gene is possibly TRBD2 (5 bases). The CDR3 length is 15 residues. V lost 8 bases and J lost 2, with 17 bases in between. From germline, CDR1 is SGHAT and CDR2 FQNNGV. The CDR3 here is CASSRTPSNTDTQYF. In nucleotides, the CDR3 is TGTGCCAGCTCCCGGACTCCAAGCAACACAGATACGCAGTATTTT.

This rearrangement joins TRBV7-2 to TRBJ2-7, with 11 bases aligning to TRBD2. Germline V CDR1 and CDR2: SGHTA, FQGNSA. The CDR3 has 15 residues. V lost 5 bases to trimming and J lost 2 bases; unmatched junction nucleotides: 5. CDR3 sequence (DNA): TGTGCCAGCAGCCGTACGACTAGCGGGACCTACGAGCAGTACTTC. Amino acid sequence: CASSRTTSGTYEQYF.

A remark on this clone: At one end, the junction sequence differs from germline, possibly due to a read error. The CDR3 coding sequence is TGTGCCAGCAGCTTAGCCGGGACAGGGACCTCCTACGAGACTTTACGAGCAAGGTTCTTC. It translates to CASSLAGTGTSYETLRARFF. The chain carries TRBV7-2 and TRBJ2-7; 9 positions match TRBD1. This CDR3 comprises 20 residues. Germline V gene data show CDR1 as SGHTA and CDR2 as FQGNSA. Filled out from reference TRBV7-2 and TRBJ2-7, the complete variable domain reads GAGVSQSPSNKVTEKGKDVELRCDPISGHTALYWYRQSLGQGLEFLIYFQGNSAPDKSGLPSDRFSAERTGGSVSTLTIQRTQQEDSAVYLCASSLAGTGTSYETLRARFFGPGTRLTVT.

This clone was seen a single time. The rearrangement joins TRBV2 to TRBJ2-2; TRBD2 matches 10 bases. CDR1 and CDR2 from the germline V gene are SNHLY and FYNNEI. Unmatched junction bases numbered 1, after V lost 5 bases and J lost 1 base. There are 15 residues in the CDR3. The DNA for the CDR3 is TGTGCCAGCAGTCGGACTAGCGGGAACACCGGGGAGCTGTTTTTT. Encoded protein: CASSRTSGNTGELFF.

The rearrangement uses TRBV5-8 and TRBJ1-5; D is ambiguous. The CDR3 has 13 residues. Trimming took 4 bases from V and 3 from J, leaving 8 bases between them. Germline V CDR1 and CDR2: SGHTS, YDEGEE. The CDR3 bases are TGTGCCAGCAGCCTAGGGTACAATCAGCCCCAGCATTTT. Its translation is CASSLGYNQPQHF.

The chain joins TRBV6-5 to TRBJ1-2; D is uncertain. CDR3 length: 13 amino acids. Germline values: CDR1 MNHEY, CDR2 SVGAGI. Trimming cost V 0 bases and J 2 bases, with 4 bases left between them. The DNA of the CDR3 is TGTGCCAGCAGTTACTCTACGAACTATGGCTACACCTTC. As protein: CASSYSTNYGYTF.

The rearrangement uses TRBV18 and TRBJ2-7; TRBD1 matches at 11 bases. V shed 6 bases and J 3 bases; nucleotides not matched to a gene: 4. From germline, CDR1 is KGHSH and CDR2 LQKENI. The CDR3 length is 14 residues. The CDR3 is CASSPGTGGYEQYF. The DNA for the CDR3 is TGTGCCAGCTCGCCCGGGACAGGGGGCTACGAGCAGTACTTC.

Only a few counts were recorded for this clone. The rearrangement links TRBV11-2 to TRBJ1-2; D is perhaps TRBD1 (5 bases). This CDR3 has 13 amino acids. Per the germline V gene, CDR1 is SGHAT and CDR2 is FQNNGV. V gave up 4 bases and J gave up 8 bases, with 14 bases separating them. CDR3 bases: TGTGCCAGCAGCTCACGGGCCGGGGGAGGCTACACCTTC. It codes for CASSSRAGGGYTF.

The table lists this clone with a few counts. The chain joins TRBV9 to TRBJ1-1; no firm D call. Trimming removed 4 bases from V and 1 base from J, with 8 bases in between. This CDR3 spans 13 amino acids. Germline V gives CDR1 SGDLS, CDR2 YYNGEE. The DNA for the CDR3 is TGTGCCAGCAGCATGATGGGGAACACTGAAGCTTTCTTT. Its translation is CASSMMGNTEAFF.

V is TRBV10-1 and J is TRBJ2-3; D is perhaps TRBD2 (5 bases). There are 14 residues in the CDR3. The V gene's germline CDR1 is WNHNN and CDR2 SYGVQD (reference sequence). V was cut by 10 bases and J by 1 base, with 15 bases left in between. As DNA, the CDR3 is TGCGCCACCAAGGATTCGCGGGGCACAGATACGCAGTATTTT. It codes for CATKDSRGTDTQYF.

CDR3: CASSYWRTGELFF. The CDR3 nucleotides are TGTGCCAGCAGTTATTGGCGCACCGGGGAGCTGTTTTTT. The V call is TRBV6-5, the J call TRBJ2-2; no clear D gene. The V gene lost 3 bases and the J gene lost 4 bases, with 6 bases spanning the gap. CDR3 length: 13 residues. The germline CDR1 and CDR2 sequences are MNHEY and SVGAGI.

The genes are TRBV6-1 and TRBJ2-7; D remains unclear. This CDR3 comprises 13 residues. V lost 1 base to trimming and J lost 3 bases, with 7 bases between them. Germline CDR1 is MNHNS and CDR2 is SASEGT. CDR3 protein: CASSEGQVYEQYF. CDR3 DNA sequence: TGTGCCAGCAGTGAAGGACAAGTCTACGAGCAGTACTTC.

The chain couples TRBV11-2 to TRBJ2-1, with 11 bases fitting TRBD2. There are 18 residues in the CDR3. CDR1 and CDR2 (germline): SGHAT, FQNNGV. V was clipped by 5 bases and J by 0 bases; unmatched bases: 9. CDR3 region: CASSAGTSGPNSYNEQFF. As DNA, the CDR3 is TGTGCCAGCAGCGCCGGGACTAGCGGACCGAACTCCTACAATGAGCAGTTCTTC.

This clone was picked up one time. Compared with germline, one end of the junction differs, possibly owing to a read error. This chain links TRBV7-9 with TRBJ2-1, with D tentatively TRBD1 (6 bases). CDR3 length: 11 amino acids. Germline values: CDR1 SEHNR, CDR2 FQNEAQ (reference sequence). CDR3 nucleotides: TGTGCTAGCAGCTCAGGGGATGAGCAGTTCTTC. Amino acids: CASSSGDEQFF.

This chain uses TRBV28 with TRBJ2-1; 7 positions match TRBD2. There are 16 residues in the CDR3. Germline CDR1 is MDHEN and CDR2 is SYDVKM. V shed 4 bases and J 7 bases; nucleotides not matched to a gene: 13. The CDR3 here is CASSSPRLADGNEQFF. CDR3 sequence (DNA): TGTGCCAGCAGTTCCCCCCGCCTAGCGGACGGGAATGAGCAGTTCTTC. Complete variable domain (other parts from reference TRBV28 and TRBJ2-1): DVKVTQSSRYLVKRTGEKVFLECVQDMDHENMFWYRQDPGLGLRLIYFSYDVKMKEKGDIPEGYSVSREKKERFSLILESASTNQTSMYLCASSSPRLADGNEQFFGPGTRLTVL.

The chain couples TRBV7-3 to TRBJ2-3, with D unresolved. This CDR3 contains 14 residues. Germline V gene data show CDR1 as SGHTA and CDR2 as FQGTGA. V shed 0 bases and J shed 4 bases, with 8 bases lying between them. The CDR3 DNA is TGTGCCAGCAGCTTAACGGTGGAATCAGATACGCAGTATTTT. Its protein is CASSLTVESDTQYF.

The chain links TRBV5-4 to TRBJ2-1, with TRBD2 matching 15 bases. Per the germline V gene, CDR1 is SGHNT and CDR2 is YYREEE (reference sequence). V gave up 4 bases and J gave up 8 bases; unmatched junction bases: 1. This CDR3 has 14 amino acids. CDR3 bases: TGTGCCAGCAGCGGGACTAGCGGGGGGTATGAGCAGTTCTTC. Translating it yields CASSGTSGGYEQFF.

The rearrangement links TRBV10-2 to TRBJ1-5, with a weak D call TRBD1 (5 bases). The length of the CDR3 is 18 residues. Germline CDR1 reads WSHSY; CDR2 reads SAAADI. V lost 0 bases, J lost 0 bases, and 15 bases lay in between. The CDR3 sequence: CASSESTRRQYSNQPQHF. Written as DNA, the CDR3 is TGCGCCAGCAGTGAGTCGACGAGAAGACAGTATAGCAATCAGCCCCAGCATTTT.

The CDR3 coding sequence is TGCGCCAGCAGTGAGTCGAGGAACTATGGCTACACCTTC. This encodes CASSESRNYGYTF. The chain joins TRBV10-2 to TRBJ1-2, with no clear D. This CDR3 contains 13 residues. The V gene lost 0 bases and the J gene lost 2 bases, with 4 bases spanning the gap. In germline, CDR1 is WSHSY, CDR2 SAAADI.

The V call is TRBV10-3, the J call TRBJ2-3; 9 bases align to TRBD1. Germline CDR1 and CDR2: ENHRY and SYGVKD. CDR3 length: 15 residues. Losses at the gene ends were 5 bases for V and 0 bases for J; bases not matched to a gene: 3. The CDR3 DNA is TGTGCCATCAGTCGACAGGGGGTGAGCACAGATACGCAGTATTTT. Its protein is CAISRQGVSTDTQYF.